The clone carrying this TCR beta chain occurred many times. Its cognate antigen is unknown. TCRdb redid the calling of the 5' RACE reads with MiXCR, one entry per CDR3 protein. The sample lists about 26,000 distinct CDR3 sequences, 5.3% occurring once. The data derive from a study of early T cells in non-severe SARS-CoV-2 infection. Study background: Chains were unpaired, as sequencing was done on bulk RNA from unsorted whole blood. Study-wide findings and caveats: Using VDJdb, the matching emphasized anti-spike CD8 responses while missing private and CD4 specificities.

The CDR3 contains 13 residues. V gave up 1 base and J gave up 5 bases, with 9 bases separating them. Germline CDR1 is SQVTM and CDR2 is ANQGSEA. Sequencing was done on a sample of whole blood. V usage is TRBV29-1 and J usage is TRBJ2-1; possible D gene TRBD1, 5 bases. This TCR was recovered from an adult who was a healthcare worker with PCR-confirmed SARS-CoV-2 infection or an uninfected control (not recorded which). The CDR3 region is CSVEVQGDNEQFF. CDR3 coding DNA: TGCAGCGTTGAAGTCCAGGGCGACAATGAGCAGTTCTTC.